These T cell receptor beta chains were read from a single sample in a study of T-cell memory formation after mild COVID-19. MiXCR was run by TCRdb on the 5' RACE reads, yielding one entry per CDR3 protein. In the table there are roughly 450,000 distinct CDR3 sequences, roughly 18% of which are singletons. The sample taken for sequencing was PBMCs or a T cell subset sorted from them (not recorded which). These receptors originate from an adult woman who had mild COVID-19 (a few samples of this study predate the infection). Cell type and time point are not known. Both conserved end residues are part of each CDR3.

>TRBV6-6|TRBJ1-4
CASRGQGATSGEKLFF
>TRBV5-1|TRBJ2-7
CASSLAGVNYEQYF
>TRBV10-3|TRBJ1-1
CAISEPSRMNTEAFF
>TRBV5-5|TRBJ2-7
CASSLLQGPYEQYF
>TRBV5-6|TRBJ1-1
CASSLFGFDIEAFF
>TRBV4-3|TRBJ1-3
CASSWGGSSSGNTIYF
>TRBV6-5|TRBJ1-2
CASSYGVDGYTF
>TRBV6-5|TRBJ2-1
CASSPPEGYNEQFF
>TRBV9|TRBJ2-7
CASSVAGSGSYEQYF
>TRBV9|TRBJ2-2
CASSPRDRGRGGELFF
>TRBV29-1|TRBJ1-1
CSVATNPGGATEAFF
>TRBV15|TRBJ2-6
CATSRRSQGTGANVLTF